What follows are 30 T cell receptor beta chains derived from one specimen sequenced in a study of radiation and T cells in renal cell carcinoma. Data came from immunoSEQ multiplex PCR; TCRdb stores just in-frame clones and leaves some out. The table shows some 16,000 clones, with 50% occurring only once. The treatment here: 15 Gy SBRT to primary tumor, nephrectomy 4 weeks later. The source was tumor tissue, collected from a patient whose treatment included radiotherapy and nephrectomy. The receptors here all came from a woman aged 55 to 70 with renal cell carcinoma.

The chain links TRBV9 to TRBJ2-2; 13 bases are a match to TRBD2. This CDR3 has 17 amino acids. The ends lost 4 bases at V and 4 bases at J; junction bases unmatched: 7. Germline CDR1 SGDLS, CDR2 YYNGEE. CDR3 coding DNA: TGTGCCAGCAGCCTAACTAGCGGGAGGGCAGGCACCGGGGAGCTGTTTTTT. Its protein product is CASSLTSGRAGTGELFF.

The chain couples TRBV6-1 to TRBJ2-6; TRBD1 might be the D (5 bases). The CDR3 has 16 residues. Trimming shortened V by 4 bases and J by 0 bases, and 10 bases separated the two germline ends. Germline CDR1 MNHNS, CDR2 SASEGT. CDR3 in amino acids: CASSGTFYSGANVLTF. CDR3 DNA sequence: TGTGCCAGCAGTGGGACATTTTACTCTGGGGCCAACGTCCTGACTTTC.

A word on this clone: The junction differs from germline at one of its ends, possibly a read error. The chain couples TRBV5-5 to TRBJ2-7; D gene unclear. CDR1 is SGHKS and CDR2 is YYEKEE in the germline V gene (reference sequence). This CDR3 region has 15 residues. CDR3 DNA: TGTGCCAGAAGCTTGAGAGACACCAGCACCTACGAGCAGTACTTC. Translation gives CARSLRDTSTYEQYF. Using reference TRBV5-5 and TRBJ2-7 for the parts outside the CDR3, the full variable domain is DAGVTQSPTHLIKTRGQQVTLRCSPISGHKSVSWYQQVLGQGPQFIFQYYEKEERGRGNFPDRFSARQFPNYSSELNVNALLLGDSALYLCARSLRDTSTYEQYFGPGTRLTVT.

The CDR3 DNA follows: TGCGCCAGCAGCCAAGATGGGGGTCACAGCTCTGGGGCCAACGTCCTGACTTTC. The encoded protein is CASSQDGGHSSGANVLTF. The chain is built from TRBV4-1 and TRBJ2-6, with D perhaps matching TRBD1 or TRBD2 (5 bases each). The CDR3 sequence is 18 residues long. CDR1 MGHRA and CDR2 YSYEKL come from the germline V gene. The V gene lost 0 bases and the J gene lost 0 bases, with 12 bases spanning the gap.

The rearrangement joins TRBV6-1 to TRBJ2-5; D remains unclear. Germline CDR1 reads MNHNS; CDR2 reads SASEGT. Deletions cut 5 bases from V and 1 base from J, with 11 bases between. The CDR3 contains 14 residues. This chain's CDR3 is CASSYTRAQETQYF. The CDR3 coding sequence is TGTGCCAGCAGTTATACCCGGGCCCAAGAGACCCAGTACTTC.

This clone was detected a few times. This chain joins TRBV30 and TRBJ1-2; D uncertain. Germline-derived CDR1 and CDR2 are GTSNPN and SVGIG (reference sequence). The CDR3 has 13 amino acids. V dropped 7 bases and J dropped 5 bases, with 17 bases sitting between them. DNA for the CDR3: TGTGCCTCCTCACCCGGCCTGGAATATGGCTACACCTTC. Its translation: CASSPGLEYGYTF.

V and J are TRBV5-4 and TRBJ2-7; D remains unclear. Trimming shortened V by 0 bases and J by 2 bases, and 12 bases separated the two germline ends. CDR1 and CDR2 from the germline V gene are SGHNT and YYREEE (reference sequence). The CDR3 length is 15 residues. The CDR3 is CASSLAVGPPYEQYF. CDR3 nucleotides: TGTGCCAGCAGCTTGGCCGTAGGGCCTCCCTACGAGCAGTACTTC.

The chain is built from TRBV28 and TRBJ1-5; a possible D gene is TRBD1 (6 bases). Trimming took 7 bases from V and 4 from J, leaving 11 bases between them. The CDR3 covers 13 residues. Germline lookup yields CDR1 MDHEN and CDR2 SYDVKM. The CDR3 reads CASTRTENQPQHF. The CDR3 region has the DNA TGTGCCAGCACTCGGACAGAAAATCAGCCCCAGCATTTT.

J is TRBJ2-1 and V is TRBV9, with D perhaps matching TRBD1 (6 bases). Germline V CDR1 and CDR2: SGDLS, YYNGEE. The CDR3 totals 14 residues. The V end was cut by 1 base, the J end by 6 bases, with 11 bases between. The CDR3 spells CASSVQTGSNEQFF. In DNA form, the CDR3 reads TGTGCCAGCAGCGTACAGACAGGCAGCAATGAGCAGTTCTTC.

CDR3 in DNA: TGTGCCAGCAGCTTATTGGTGGAGGGAAGTTATGGCTACACCTTC. It yields the protein CASSLLVEGSYGYTF. The V gene is TRBV7-6, the J gene TRBJ1-2; D is unclear. Germline CDR1 is SGHVS and CDR2 is FNYEAQ. The CDR3 covers 15 residues. Trimming took 2 bases from V and 5 from J, leaving 15 bases between them.

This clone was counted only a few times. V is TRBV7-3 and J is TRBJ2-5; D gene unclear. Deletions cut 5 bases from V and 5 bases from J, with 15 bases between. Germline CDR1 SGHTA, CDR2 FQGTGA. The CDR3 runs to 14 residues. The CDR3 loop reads CASSPVGIGETQYF. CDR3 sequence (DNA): TGTGCCAGCAGCCCCGTAGGGATCGGGGAGACCCAGTACTTC. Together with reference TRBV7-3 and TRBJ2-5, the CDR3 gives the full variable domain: GAGVSQTPSNKVTEKGKYVELRCDPISGHTALYWYRQSLGQGPEFLIYFQGTGAADDSGLPNDRFFAVRPEGSVSTLKIQRTERGDSAVYLCASSPVGIGETQYFGPGTRLLVL.

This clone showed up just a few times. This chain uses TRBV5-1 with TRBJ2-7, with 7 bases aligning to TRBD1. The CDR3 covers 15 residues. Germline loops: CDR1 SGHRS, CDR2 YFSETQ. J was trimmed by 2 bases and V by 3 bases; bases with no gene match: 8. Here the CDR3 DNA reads TGCGCCAGCAGCTCCAGGCCGGGACAGACCTACGAGCAGTACTTC. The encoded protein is CASSSRPGQTYEQYF. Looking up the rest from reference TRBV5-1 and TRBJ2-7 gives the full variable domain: KAGVTQTPRYLIKTRGQQVTLSCSPISGHRSVSWYQQTPGQGLQFLFEYFSETQRNKGNFPGRFSGRQFSNSRSEMNVSTLELGDSALYLCASSSRPGQTYEQYFGPGTRLTVT.

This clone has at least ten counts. Written as DNA, the CDR3 is TGTGCCAGCAGCCCTAGAACCGGGTTTAATGAAAAACTGTTTTTT. It specifies CASSPRTGFNEKLFF. V is TRBV7-3 and J is TRBJ1-4; D not certain. Germline assignment: CDR1 SGHTA and CDR2 FQGTGA. V was cut by 5 bases and J by 4 bases, with 14 bases left in between. The CDR3 is made up of 15 amino acids.

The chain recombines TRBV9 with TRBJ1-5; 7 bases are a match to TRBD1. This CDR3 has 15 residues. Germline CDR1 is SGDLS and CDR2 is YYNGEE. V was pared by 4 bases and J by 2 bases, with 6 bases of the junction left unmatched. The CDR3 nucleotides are TGTGCCAGCAGCTCGACAGGGCTGGGCAATCAGCCCCAGCATTTT. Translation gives CASSSTGLGNQPQHF.

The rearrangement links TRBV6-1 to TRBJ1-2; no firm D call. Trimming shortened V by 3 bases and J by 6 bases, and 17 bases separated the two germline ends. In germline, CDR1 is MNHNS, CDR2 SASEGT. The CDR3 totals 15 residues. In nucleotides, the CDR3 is TGTGCCAGCAGTGAGGACCGAGACTATGGTAATGGCTACACCTTC. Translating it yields CASSEDRDYGNGYTF.

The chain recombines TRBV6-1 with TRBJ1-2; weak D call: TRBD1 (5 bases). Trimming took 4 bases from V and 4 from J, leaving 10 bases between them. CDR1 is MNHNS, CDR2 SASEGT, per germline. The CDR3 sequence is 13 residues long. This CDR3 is CASSAEGIYGYTF. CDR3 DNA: TGTGCCAGCAGTGCGGAGGGGATCTATGGCTACACCTTC.

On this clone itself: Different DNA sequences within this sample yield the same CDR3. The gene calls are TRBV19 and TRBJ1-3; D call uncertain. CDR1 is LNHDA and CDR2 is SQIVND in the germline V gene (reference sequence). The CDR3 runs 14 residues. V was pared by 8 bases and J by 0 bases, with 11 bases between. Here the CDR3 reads CASSMGSSGNTIYF. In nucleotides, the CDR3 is TGTGCCAGTTCGATGGGCAGCTCTGGAAACACCATATATTTT.

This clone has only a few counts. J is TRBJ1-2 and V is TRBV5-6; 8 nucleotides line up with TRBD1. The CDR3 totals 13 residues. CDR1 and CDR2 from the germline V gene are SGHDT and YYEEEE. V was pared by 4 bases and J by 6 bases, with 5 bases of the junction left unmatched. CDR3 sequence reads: CASSQDRENGYTF. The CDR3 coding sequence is TGTGCCAGCAGCCAGGACAGGGAAAATGGCTACACCTTC.

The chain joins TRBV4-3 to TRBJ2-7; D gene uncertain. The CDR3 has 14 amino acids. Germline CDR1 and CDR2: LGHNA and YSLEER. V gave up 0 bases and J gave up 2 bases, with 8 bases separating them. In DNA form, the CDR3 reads TGCGCCAGCAGCCAAGAGCTCCGGACCTACGAGCAGTACTTC. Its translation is CASSQELRTYEQYF.

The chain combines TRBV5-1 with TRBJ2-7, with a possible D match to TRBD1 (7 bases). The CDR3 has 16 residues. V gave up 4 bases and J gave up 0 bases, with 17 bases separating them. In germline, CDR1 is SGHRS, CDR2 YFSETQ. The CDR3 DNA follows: TGCGCCAGCAGCGGGGGGCCGCGGACAGGCTCCTACGAGCAGTACTTC. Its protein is CASSGGPRTGSYEQYF. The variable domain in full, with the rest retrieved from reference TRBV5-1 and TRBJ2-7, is KAGVTQTPRYLIKTRGQQVTLSCSPISGHRSVSWYQQTPGQGLQFLFEYFSETQRNKGNFPGRFSGRQFSNSRSEMNVSTLELGDSALYLCASSGGPRTGSYEQYFGPGTRLTVT.

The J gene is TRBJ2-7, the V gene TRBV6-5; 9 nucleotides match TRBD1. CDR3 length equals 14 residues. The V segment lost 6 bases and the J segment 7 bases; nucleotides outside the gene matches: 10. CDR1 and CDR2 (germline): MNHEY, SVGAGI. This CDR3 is CASREGTGMREQYF. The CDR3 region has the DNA TGTGCCAGCAGAGAGGGGACAGGGATGAGGGAGCAGTACTTC.

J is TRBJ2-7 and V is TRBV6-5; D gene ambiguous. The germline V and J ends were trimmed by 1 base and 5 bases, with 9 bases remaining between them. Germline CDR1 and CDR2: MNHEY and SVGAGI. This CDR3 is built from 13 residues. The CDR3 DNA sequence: TGTGCCAGCAGTTACTTACGAGGACACGAGCAGTACTTC. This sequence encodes CASSYLRGHEQYF.

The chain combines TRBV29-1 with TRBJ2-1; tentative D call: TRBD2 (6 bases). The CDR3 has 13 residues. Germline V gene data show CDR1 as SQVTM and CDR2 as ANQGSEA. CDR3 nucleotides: TGCAGTGCCGGCGGGGCCTCCTACAATGAGCAGTTCTTC. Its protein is CSAGGASYNEQFF.

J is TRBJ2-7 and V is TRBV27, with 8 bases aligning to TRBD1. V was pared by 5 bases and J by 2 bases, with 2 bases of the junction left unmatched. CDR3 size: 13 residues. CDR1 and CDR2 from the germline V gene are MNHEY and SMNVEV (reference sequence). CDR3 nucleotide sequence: TGTGCCAGCAGTGAGGGACAGGCCTACGAGCAGTACTTC. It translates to CASSEGQAYEQYF.

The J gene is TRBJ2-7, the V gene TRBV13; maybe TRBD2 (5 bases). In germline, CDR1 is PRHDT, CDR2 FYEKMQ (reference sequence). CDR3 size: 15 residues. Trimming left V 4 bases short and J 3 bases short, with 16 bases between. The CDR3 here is CASSSRVEGHYEQYF. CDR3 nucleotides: TGTGCCAGCAGCTCCCGGGTTGAGGGCCACTACGAGCAGTACTTC. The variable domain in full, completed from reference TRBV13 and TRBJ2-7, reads AAGVIQSPRHLIKEKRETATLKCYPIPRHDTVYWYQQGPGQDPQFLISFYEKMQSDKGSIPDRFSAQQFSDYHSELNMSSLELGDSALYFCASSSRVEGHYEQYFGPGTRLTVT.

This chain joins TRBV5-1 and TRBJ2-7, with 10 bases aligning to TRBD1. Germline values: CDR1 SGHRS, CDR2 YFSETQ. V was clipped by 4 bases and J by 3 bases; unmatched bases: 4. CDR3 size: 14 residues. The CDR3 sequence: CASSPGQGGYEQYF. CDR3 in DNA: TGCGCCAGCAGCCCTGGACAGGGGGGCTACGAGCAGTACTTC.

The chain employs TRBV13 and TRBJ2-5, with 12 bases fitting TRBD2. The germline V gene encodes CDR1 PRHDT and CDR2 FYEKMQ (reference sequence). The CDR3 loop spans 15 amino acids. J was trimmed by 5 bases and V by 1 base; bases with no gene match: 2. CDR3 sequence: CASSLALAGGETQYF. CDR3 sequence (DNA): TGTGCCAGCAGCTTAGCGCTAGCGGGGGGGGAGACCCAGTACTTC.

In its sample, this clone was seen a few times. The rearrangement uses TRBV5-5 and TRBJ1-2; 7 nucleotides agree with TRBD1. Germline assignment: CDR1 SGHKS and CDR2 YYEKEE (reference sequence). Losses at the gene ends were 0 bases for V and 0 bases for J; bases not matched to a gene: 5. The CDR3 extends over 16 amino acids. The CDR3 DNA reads TGTGCCAGCAGCTTGGGGGGACAGTTAGCTAACTATGGCTACACCTTC. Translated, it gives CASSLGGQLANYGYTF.

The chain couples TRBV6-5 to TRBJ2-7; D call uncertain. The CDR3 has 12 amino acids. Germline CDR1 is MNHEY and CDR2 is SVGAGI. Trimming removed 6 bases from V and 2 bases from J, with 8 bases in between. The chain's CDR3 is CASSYPPYEQYF. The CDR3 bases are TGTGCCAGCAGCTACCCCCCCTACGAGCAGTACTTC.

This CDR3 is CASLQYNEKLFF. Written as DNA, the CDR3 is TGTGCCAGCCTACAGTATAATGAAAAACTGTTTTTT. This chain connects TRBV7-2 to TRBJ1-4; no clear D. The V and J ends lost 8 bases and 4 bases respectively, with 8 bases between them. Germline assignment: CDR1 SGHTA and CDR2 FQGNSA. The CDR3 loop spans 12 amino acids.